The next 5 T cell receptor beta chains were all read from a single sample in a study of T cell repertoires in cytomegalovirus infection. One entry per CDR3 protein, called by TCRdb with MiXCR from the reads. This table has some 170,000 distinct CDR3 sequences, approximately 17% appearing once. The specimen was CD8+ T cells from PBMCs. The receptors shown here come from a human donor in good health (CMV status not recorded). Some clones in this sample may be carry-over from other donors' samples.

This rearrangement joins TRBV20-1 to TRBJ2-1; a weak D match, TRBD2 (6 bases). The ends were cut back, 2 bases at V and 0 bases at J, with 17 bases in the middle. CDR3 length: 17 amino acids. Germline assignment: CDR1 DFQATT and CDR2 SNEGSKA (reference sequence). CDR3 in DNA: TGCAGTGCTAGAACCCGACTAGATCAAAGCTCCTACAATGAGCAGTTCTTC. Translating gives CSARTRLDQSSYNEQFF.

The chain couples TRBV7-3 to TRBJ1-2; D is uncertain. The germline V and J ends were trimmed by 0 bases and 8 bases, with 10 bases remaining between them. Germline V CDR1 and CDR2: SGHTA, FQGTGA. The CDR3 covers 13 residues. The CDR3 nucleotides read TGTGCCAGCAGCTTAACGGGAGGGAGAGGCTACACCTTC. It encodes CASSLTGGRGYTF.

This clonotype occurred a few times. The chain employs TRBV7-2 and TRBJ2-1; tentatively, D is TRBD1 or TRBD2 (5 bases each). Germline V lookup: CDR1 SGHTA, CDR2 FQGNSA. The CDR3 consists of 14 residues. V lost 0 bases and J 9 bases, leaving 12 bases between the germline ends. The chain's CDR3 is CASSLAGPVGEQFF. The CDR3 DNA is TGTGCCAGCAGCTTAGCGGGACCAGTCGGTGAGCAGTTCTTC. Drawing the rest from reference TRBV7-2 and TRBJ2-1, the complete variable domain is GAGVSQSPSNKVTEKGKDVELRCDPISGHTALYWYRQSLGQGLEFLIYFQGNSAPDKSGLPSDRFSAERTGGSVSTLTIQRTQQEDSAVYLCASSLAGPVGEQFFGPGTRLTVL.

The table lists this clonotype with a few counts. The chain joins TRBV11-2 to TRBJ2-6, with D perhaps TRBD1 (6 bases). The CDR3 contains 21 residues. Deletions cut 5 bases from V and 3 bases from J, with 29 bases between. CDR1 is SGHAT, CDR2 FQNNGV, per germline. The CDR3 DNA reads as TGTGCCAGCAGCACCATATCCTTGCGCCCGACGACAGGTAGTGGGGCCAACGTCCTGACTTTC. Protein product: CASSTISLRPTTGSGANVLTF.

The chain combines TRBV12-5 with TRBJ2-3, with D perhaps TRBD1 or TRBD2 (6 bases each). Per germline, CDR1 LGHNT and CDR2 FRNRAP. The CDR3 contains 16 residues. Trimming shortened V by 0 bases and J by 6 bases, and 16 bases separated the two germline ends. In DNA, the CDR3 is TGTGCTAGTGGTTTGGTAAGGGGGGCAAGGTCGGATACGCAGTATTTT. This sequence encodes CASGLVRGARSDTQYF.